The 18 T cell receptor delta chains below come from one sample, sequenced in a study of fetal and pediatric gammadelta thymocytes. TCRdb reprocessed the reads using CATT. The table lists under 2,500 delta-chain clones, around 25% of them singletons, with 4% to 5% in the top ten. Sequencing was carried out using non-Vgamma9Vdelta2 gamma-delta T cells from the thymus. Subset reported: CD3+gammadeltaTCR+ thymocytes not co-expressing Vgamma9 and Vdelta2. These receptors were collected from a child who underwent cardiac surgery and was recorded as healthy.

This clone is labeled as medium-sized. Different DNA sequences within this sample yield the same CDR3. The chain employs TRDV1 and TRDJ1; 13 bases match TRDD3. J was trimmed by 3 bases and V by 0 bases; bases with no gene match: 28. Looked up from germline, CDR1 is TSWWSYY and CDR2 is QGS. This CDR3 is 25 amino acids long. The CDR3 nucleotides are TGTGCTCTTGGGGAACTCCACCCGGATTCCGGCGAACGACTACACTGGGGGATACGGGCCGATAAACTCATCTTT. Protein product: CALGELHPDSGERLHWGIRADKLIF.

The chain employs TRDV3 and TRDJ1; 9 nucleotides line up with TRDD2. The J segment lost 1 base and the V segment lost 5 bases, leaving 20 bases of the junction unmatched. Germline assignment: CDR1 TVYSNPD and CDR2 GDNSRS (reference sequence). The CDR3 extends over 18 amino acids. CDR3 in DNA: TGTGCCGCACCTTCCTACACGTCCAGGCCTTACATCACCGATAAACTCATCTTT. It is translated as CAAPSYTSRPYITDKLIF.

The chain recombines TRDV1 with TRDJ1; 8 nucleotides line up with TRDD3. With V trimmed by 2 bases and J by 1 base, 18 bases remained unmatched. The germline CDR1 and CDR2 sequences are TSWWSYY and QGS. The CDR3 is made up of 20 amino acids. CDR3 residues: CALGESTPDWGLWSTDKLIF. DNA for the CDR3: TGTGCTCTTGGGGAATCGACCCCAGACTGGGGGCTCTGGTCCACCGATAAACTCATCTTT.

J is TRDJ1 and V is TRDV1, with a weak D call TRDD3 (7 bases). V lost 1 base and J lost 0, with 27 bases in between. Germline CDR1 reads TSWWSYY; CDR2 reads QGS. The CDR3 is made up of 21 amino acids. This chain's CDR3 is CALGEPLVLRRMGENTDKLIF. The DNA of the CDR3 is TGTGCTCTTGGGGAACCCCTGGTCCTACGTAGGATGGGGGAAAACACCGATAAACTCATCTTT.

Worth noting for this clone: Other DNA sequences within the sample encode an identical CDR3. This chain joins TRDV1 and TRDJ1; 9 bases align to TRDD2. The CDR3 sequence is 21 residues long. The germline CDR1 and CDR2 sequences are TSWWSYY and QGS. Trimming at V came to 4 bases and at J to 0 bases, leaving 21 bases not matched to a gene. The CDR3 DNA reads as TGTGCTCTTGGGGCCTCCTTCCTACGAAGATACGCAAGGTCGTACACCGATAAACTCATCTTT. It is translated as CALGASFLRRYARSYTDKLIF.

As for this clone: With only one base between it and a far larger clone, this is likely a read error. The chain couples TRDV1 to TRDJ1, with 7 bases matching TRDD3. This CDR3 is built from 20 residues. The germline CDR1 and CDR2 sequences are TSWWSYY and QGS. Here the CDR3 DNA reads TGTGCTCTTGGGGAATTAGCTTGCCTACTGGGGCCTGAGTGCACCGATAAACGCATCTTT. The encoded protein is CALGELACLLGPECTDKRIF.

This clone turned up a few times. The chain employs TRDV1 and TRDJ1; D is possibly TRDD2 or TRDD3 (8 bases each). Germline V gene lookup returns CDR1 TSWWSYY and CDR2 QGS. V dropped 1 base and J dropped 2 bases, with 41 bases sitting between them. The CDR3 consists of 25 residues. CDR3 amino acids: CALGEPFPSYCLGGGSEVRTDKLIF. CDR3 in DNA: TGTGCTCTTGGGGAACCGTTTCCTTCCTATTGTCTCGGTGGGGGATCCGAAGTACGGACCGATAAACTCATCTTT.

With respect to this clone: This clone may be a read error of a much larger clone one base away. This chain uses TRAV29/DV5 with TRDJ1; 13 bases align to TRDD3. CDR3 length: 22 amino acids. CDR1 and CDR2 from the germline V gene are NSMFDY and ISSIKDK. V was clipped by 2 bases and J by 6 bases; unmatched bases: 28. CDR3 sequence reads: CAARPSSYLPVLGDTRTNKLIF. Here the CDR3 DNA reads TGTGCAGCAAGGCCCTCTTCCTACCTACCTGTACTGGGGGATACGCGAACCAATAAACTCATCTTT.

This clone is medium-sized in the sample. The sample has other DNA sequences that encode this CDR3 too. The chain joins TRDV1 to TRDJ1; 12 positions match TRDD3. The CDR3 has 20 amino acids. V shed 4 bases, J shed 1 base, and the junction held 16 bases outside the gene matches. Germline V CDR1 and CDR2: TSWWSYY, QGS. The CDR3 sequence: CALGGDFLQAGGYGTDKLIF. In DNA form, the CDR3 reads TGTGCTCTTGGGGGAGACTTCCTACAGGCTGGGGGATACGGCACCGATAAACTCATCTTT.

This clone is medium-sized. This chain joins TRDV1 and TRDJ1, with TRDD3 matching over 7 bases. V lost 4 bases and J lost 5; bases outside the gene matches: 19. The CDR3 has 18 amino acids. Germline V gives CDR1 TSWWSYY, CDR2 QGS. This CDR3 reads CALGGPVGPRVLGDKLIF. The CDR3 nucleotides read TGTGCTCTTGGGGGGCCCGTGGGTCCTAGAGTACTGGGGGATAAACTCATCTTT.

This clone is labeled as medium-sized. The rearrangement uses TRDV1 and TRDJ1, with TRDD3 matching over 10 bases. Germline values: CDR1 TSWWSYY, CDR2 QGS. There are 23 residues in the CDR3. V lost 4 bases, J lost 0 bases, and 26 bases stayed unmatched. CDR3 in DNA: TGTGCTCTTGGGGCGCTTTTTCCTACCGGGGGATACGTCGTCCGGACTTACACCGATAAACTCATCTTT. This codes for CALGALFPTGGYVVRTYTDKLIF.

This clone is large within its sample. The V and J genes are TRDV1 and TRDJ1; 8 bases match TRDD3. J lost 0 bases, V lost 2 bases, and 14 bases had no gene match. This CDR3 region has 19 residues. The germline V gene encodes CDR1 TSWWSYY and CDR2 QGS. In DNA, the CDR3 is TGTGCTCTTGGGGAATTAACCACGCAGCTACTGGGGGACACCGATAAACTCATCTTT. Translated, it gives CALGELTTQLLGDTDKLIF.

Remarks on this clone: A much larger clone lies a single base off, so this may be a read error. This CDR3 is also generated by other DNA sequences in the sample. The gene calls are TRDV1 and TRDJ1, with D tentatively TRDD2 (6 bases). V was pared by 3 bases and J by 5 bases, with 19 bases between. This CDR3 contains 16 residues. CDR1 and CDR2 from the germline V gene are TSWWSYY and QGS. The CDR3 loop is CALGEKTPTSIDKLIF. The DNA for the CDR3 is TGTGCTCTTGGGGAGAAAACTCCTACGTCTATAGATAAACTCATCTTT.

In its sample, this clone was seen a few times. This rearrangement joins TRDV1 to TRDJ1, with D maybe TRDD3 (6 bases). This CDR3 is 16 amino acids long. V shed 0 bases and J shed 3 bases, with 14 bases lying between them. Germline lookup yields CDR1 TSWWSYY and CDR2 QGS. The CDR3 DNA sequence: TGTGCTCTTGGGGAACTAATCCCGGGGGACGCCGATAAACTCATCTTT. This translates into CALGELIPGDADKLIF.

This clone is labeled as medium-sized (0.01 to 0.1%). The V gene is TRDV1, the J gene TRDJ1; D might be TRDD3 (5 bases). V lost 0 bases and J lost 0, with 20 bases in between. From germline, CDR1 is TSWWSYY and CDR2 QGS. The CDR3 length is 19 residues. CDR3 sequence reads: CALGELVTPGVPDTDKLIF. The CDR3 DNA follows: TGTGCTCTTGGGGAACTCGTAACTCCGGGGGTCCCCGACACCGATAAACTCATCTTT.

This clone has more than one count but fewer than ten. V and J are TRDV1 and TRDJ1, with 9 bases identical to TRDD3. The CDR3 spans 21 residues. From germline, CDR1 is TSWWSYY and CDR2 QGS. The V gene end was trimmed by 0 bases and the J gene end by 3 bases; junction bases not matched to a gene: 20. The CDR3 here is CALGELPFSSPLGEVPDKLIF. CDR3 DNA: TGTGCTCTTGGGGAACTCCCATTCAGTTCCCCACTGGGGGAGGTTCCCGATAAACTCATCTTT.

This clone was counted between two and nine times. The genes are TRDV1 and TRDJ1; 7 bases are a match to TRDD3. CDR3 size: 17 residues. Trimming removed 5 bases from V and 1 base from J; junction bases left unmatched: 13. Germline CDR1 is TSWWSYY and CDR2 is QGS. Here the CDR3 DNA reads TGTGCTCTTGGGTCCCCTTGTACTGGGGACCTCACCGATAAACTCATCTTT. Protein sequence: CALGSPCTGDLTDKLIF.

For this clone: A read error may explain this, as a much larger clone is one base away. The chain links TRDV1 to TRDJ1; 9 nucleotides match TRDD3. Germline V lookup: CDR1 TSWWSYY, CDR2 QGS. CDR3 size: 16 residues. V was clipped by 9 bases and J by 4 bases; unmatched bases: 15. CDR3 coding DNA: TGTGCTCTAGAGCGGGGTACTGGGGGAACCAACGATAAACTCATCTTT. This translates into CALERGTGGTNDKLIF.